This T cell receptor beta chain was profiled in a study of regulatory T cells in long-lasting Graves disease. Combining iRepertoire HTBI primers with Arm-PCR of CDR3 regions, the authors built TCR beta libraries. Via MiXCR, TCRdb re-called the multiplex PCR reads, giving one row per CDR3 protein. The repertoire holds 250,000 or so distinct CDR3 sequences, with roughly 21% as singletons. Time point: newly diagnosed GD, antithyroid drugs for less than 3 months. PBMCs were the source of the RNA used for TCR sequencing. V was pared by 5 bases and J by 0 bases, with 4 bases of the junction left unmatched. Germline-derived CDR1 and CDR2 are SEHNR and FQNEAQ (reference sequence). The CDR3 covers 16 residues.

V and J are TRBV7-9 and TRBJ2-6, with TRBD1 identical over 7 bases. This sequence was found in a female donor with Graves disease. Sequenced here: peripheral blood mononuclear cells (PBMCs), sampled at new diagnosis, from a patient treated with antithyroid drugs. CDR3 DNA sequence: TGTGCCAGCAGCCTGACAGGGAGCTCTGGGGCCAACGTCCTGACTTTC. It encodes CASSLTGSSGANVLTF.